The 21 T cell receptor beta chains reported below all come from one sample, sequenced in a study of glioma-infiltrating T cells. Using RNA template, CDR3s of TCR alpha and beta were amplified with iRepertoire arm-PCR. TCRdb ran MiXCR on the multiplex PCR reads and lists one entry per CDR3 protein. Found here are under 130,000 distinct CDR3 sequences, around 28% of them singletons; the top ten hold roughly 46%. Sequencing was carried out using glioma tissue, nonneoplastic brain tissue, or PBMCs (not recorded which). Every receptor here comes from a human donor with low-grade glioma or glioblastoma, undergoing nonglioma brain surgery, or in good health (not recorded which).

Ten or more counts support this clonotype. The gene calls are TRBV6-1 and TRBJ1-1; tentative D call: TRBD1 (5 bases). Trimming cost V 4 bases and J 4 bases, with 13 bases left between them. This CDR3 has 14 residues. CDR1 is MNHNS, CDR2 SASEGT, per germline. The CDR3, as DNA: TGTGCCAGCAGTGTGGCAGGGTTCAGCACTGAAGCTTTCTTT. Protein: CASSVAGFSTEAFF.

V gene TRBV7-9 combines with J gene TRBJ2-7, with no clear D. V gave up 5 bases and J gave up 2 bases, with 13 bases separating them. The length of the CDR3 is 14 residues. The V gene's germline CDR1 is SEHNR and CDR2 FQNEAQ (reference sequence). In DNA form, the CDR3 reads TGTGCCAGCAGCCCTTCCTACCTTACCTACGAGCAGTACTTC. Encoded protein: CASSPSYLTYEQYF.

This clonotype was seen ten or more times. The J gene is TRBJ2-5, the V gene TRBV7-2; D ambiguous. Between the trimmed V and J ends, which lost 4 bases and 5 bases, there was a span of 14 bases. The V gene's germline CDR1 is SGHTA and CDR2 FQGNSA. The CDR3 is 14 amino acids. The CDR3 region has the DNA TGTGCCAGCAGCTCGGCCCCAGCCCTGGAGACCCAGTACTTC. It codes for CASSSAPALETQYF.

About this clonotype itself: A much larger clone is a single base away; this may be a read error. This sequence joins TRBV3-1 and TRBJ2-1; D is perhaps TRBD1 (5 bases). CDR1 and CDR2 from the germline V gene are LGHDT and YNNKEL (reference sequence). CDR3 length: 13 amino acids. CDR3 loop: CASSPTNRNEQLF. CDR3 sequence (DNA): TGTGCCAGCAGCCCAACTAACAGGAATGAGCAGTTATTC.

The rearrangement links TRBV6-2 or TRBV6-3 to TRBJ2-7, with D hard to call. Trimming removed 2 bases from V and 0 bases from J, with 11 bases in between. The germline V gene encodes CDR1 MNHEY and CDR2 SVGEGT. The CDR3 is 15 residues long. The CDR3 sequence: CASSYDNLGSYEQYF. The CDR3 DNA sequence: TGTGCCAGCAGTTACGATAACTTAGGCTCCTACGAGCAGTACTTC.

V is TRBV5-1 and J is TRBJ1-1; no firm D call. V gave up 2 bases and J gave up 5 bases, with 10 bases separating them. CDR1 and CDR2 from the germline V gene are SGHRS and YFSETQ. This CDR3 contains 13 residues. CDR3 coding DNA: TGCGCCAGCAGCTTTAATGGGAGGACTGAAGCTTTCTTT. Translating it yields CASSFNGRTEAFF.

Note on this clonotype: This may stem from a read error, because a much larger clone lies one nucleotide away. The rearrangement uses TRBV27 and TRBJ1-1; D ambiguous. V lost 2 bases, J lost 4 bases, and 11 bases lay in between. Per germline, CDR1 MNHEY and CDR2 SMNVEV (reference sequence). The CDR3 spans 14 residues. CDR3 bases: TGTGCCAGCAGTTTAGACCGAGGATGCACTGAAGCTTTCTTT. Amino acids: CASSLDRGCTEAFF.

This clonotype was seen at least ten times. The chain combines TRBV28 with TRBJ2-1, with D maybe TRBD2 (5 bases). The CDR3 covers 12 residues. Germline-derived CDR1 and CDR2 are MDHEN and SYDVKM. V was cut by 7 bases and J by 7 bases, with 11 bases left in between. The CDR3, as DNA: TGTGCCAGCACCCCGGGGTGGAATGAGCAGTTCTTC. It specifies CASTPGWNEQFF.

In regard to this clonotype: A read error may explain this, as a much larger clone is one base away. The V gene is TRBV6-6, the J gene TRBJ1-1; 8 bases are a match to TRBD1. With 11 bases clipped from V and 3 bases from J, the junction kept 11 bases outside the gene matches. This CDR3 region has 14 residues. Germline V CDR1 and CDR2: MNHNY, SVGAGI (reference sequence). The CDR3 bases are TGTGCCGGCATCGGACAGGGAGGGGACACTGAAGCTTTCTTT. This sequence encodes CAGIGQGGDTEAFF.

This clonotype was seen a single time. The chain links TRBV29-1 to TRBJ1-2; D uncertain. Germline V gene sequence: CDR1 SQVTM, CDR2 ANQGSEA. Trimming shortened V by 7 bases and J by 4 bases, and 16 bases separated the two germline ends. The CDR3 has 13 amino acids. Here the CDR3 reads CSGYASGGYGYTF. The CDR3 nucleotides read TGCAGCGGTTATGCCTCGGGTGGCTATGGCTACACCTTC.

The sample holds many counts of this clonotype. V and J are TRBV20-1 and TRBJ2-3; D unclear. Germline-derived CDR1 and CDR2 are DFQATT and SNEGSKA (reference sequence). Trimming removed 5 bases from V and 2 bases from J, with 14 bases in between. The CDR3 has 14 amino acids. CDR3 sequence: CSAAASILTDTQYF. The CDR3, as DNA: TGCAGTGCTGCCGCTTCAATCCTCACAGATACGCAGTATTTT.

This clonotype has more than one count but fewer than ten. The V call is TRBV6-2 or TRBV6-3, the J call TRBJ1-2, with TRBD1 matching 9 bases. The V gene end was trimmed by 7 bases and the J gene end by 7 bases; junction bases not matched to a gene: 7. The CDR3 has 13 residues. Germline CDR1 is MNHEY and CDR2 is SVGEGT. The CDR3 is CASTPQGAGGYTF. The DNA of the CDR3 is TGTGCCAGCACCCCACAGGGGGCTGGTGGCTACACCTTC.

In the case of this clonotype: Just one base apart from a much larger clone, this may be a read error. The chain is built from TRBV6-4 and TRBJ2-3, with D unresolved. CDR1 and CDR2 from the germline V gene are MRHNA and SNTAGT. The CDR3 runs 12 residues. V was trimmed by 6 bases and J by 9 bases, leaving 13 bases between them. The CDR3 reads CASRPDGDTQYF. CDR3 sequence (DNA): TGTGCCAGCAGACCGGACGGAGACACGCAGTATTTT.

This clonotype was seen at least ten times. This chain joins TRBV19 and TRBJ2-7; possible D gene TRBD1, 6 bases. The germline V gene encodes CDR1 LNHDA and CDR2 SQIVND (reference sequence). The CDR3 runs to 15 residues. Trimming stripped 3 bases from V and 5 bases from J, with 17 bases between. This CDR3 reads CASSIRRTDAHEQYF. The CDR3 DNA sequence: TGTGCCAGTAGTATTCGGAGGACAGACGCCCACGAGCAGTACTTC.

Regarding this clonotype: A much larger clone sits a single nucleotide away, making a read error possible. This chain links TRBV25-1 with TRBJ1-3; D is ambiguous. Per the germline V gene, CDR1 is MGHDK and CDR2 is SYGVNS. V lost 2 bases, J lost 6 bases, and 11 bases lay in between. The CDR3 is 14 residues long. The CDR3 coding sequence is TGTGCCAGCAGTGAAATCCCAATAGCAAACACCATATATTTT. Residues: CASSEIPIANTIYF.

On this clonotype itself: A read error may be the cause here, since a much bigger clone is one base away. This chain connects TRBV20-1 to TRBJ1-1; D is unclear. Germline V gives CDR1 DFQATT, CDR2 SNEGSKA (reference sequence). CDR3 length: 12 amino acids. CDR3 in amino acids: CSARVEVTEASF. The CDR3 DNA follows: TGCAGTGCTAGAGTTGAGGTCACTGAAGCTTCCTTT.

V usage is TRBV7-2 and J usage is TRBJ2-3, with 7 bases matching TRBD1. The CDR3 is made up of 15 amino acids. V shed 6 bases, J shed 2 bases, and the junction held 8 bases outside the gene matches. CDR1 is SGHTA, CDR2 FQGNSA, per germline. The CDR3 DNA reads TGTGCCAGCAGTACCCCGGGACAGCTCACAGATACGCAGTATTTT. This codes for CASSTPGQLTDTQYF.

This clonotype has a single count. Being one base from a much bigger clone, this may be a read error. The chain is built from TRBV4-1 and TRBJ2-7; the D gene could be TRBD1 or TRBD2 (6 bases each). Trimming removed 1 base at V and 9 bases at J, with 13 bases between. Germline V gives CDR1 MGHRA, CDR2 YSYEKL. The CDR3 contains 13 residues. In DNA, the CDR3 is TGCGCCAGCAGCCAAGCCAAGGGGGGCGGGCAGTACTTC. Its translation: CASSQAKGGGQYF.

This clonotype appeared many times. CDR3 protein: CSASQGAGHEQYF. The CDR3 bases are TGCAGTGCTAGCCAGGGGGCGGGCCACGAGCAGTACTTC. The V and J genes are TRBV20-1 and TRBJ2-7, with TRBD1 matching 8 bases. This CDR3 contains 13 residues. Germline CDR1 DFQATT, CDR2 SNEGSKA (reference sequence). V was pared by 3 bases and J by 5 bases, with 6 bases of the junction left unmatched.

The sample holds many counts of this clonotype. The J gene is TRBJ1-4, the V gene TRBV28; no firm D call. The CDR3 is made up of 15 amino acids. The germline gives CDR1 MDHEN, CDR2 SYDVKM. V lost 7 bases to trimming and J lost 5 bases, with 17 bases between them. CDR3 region: CASNLGAAPNEKLFF. The CDR3 nucleotides are TGTGCCAGCAACCTAGGAGCGGCCCCAAATGAAAAACTGTTTTTT. The variable domain in full, completed from reference TRBV28 and TRBJ1-4, reads DVKVTQSSRYLVKRTGEKVFLECVQDMDHENMFWYRQDPGLGLRLIYFSYDVKMKEKGDIPEGYSVSREKKERFSLILESASTNQTSMYLCASNLGAAPNEKLFFGSGTQLSVL.

At least ten counts were recorded for this clonotype. V is TRBV15 and J is TRBJ2-2; the D gene is possibly TRBD2 (7 bases). Germline V lookup: CDR1 LNHNV, CDR2 YYDKDF (reference sequence). This CDR3 contains 16 residues. V lost 5 bases to trimming and J lost 5 bases, with 18 bases between them. CDR3 region: CATSGYGGPRTGELFF. Written as DNA, the CDR3 is TGTGCCACCAGCGGGTACGGGGGGCCAAGAACCGGGGAGCTGTTTTTT.